The 27 T cell receptor beta chains reported below all come from one sample, sequenced in a study of early T cells in non-severe SARS-CoV-2 infection. TCRdb recomputed calls from the 5' RACE reads with MiXCR, one row per CDR3 protein. The table lists over 95,000 distinct CDR3 sequences, 16% of them singletons. Sequenced input: whole blood. The receptors were gathered from an adult who was a healthcare worker with PCR-confirmed SARS-CoV-2 infection or an uninfected control (not recorded which).

This chain joins TRBV7-9 and TRBJ2-1; 15 nucleotides line up with TRBD2. V was pared by 4 bases and J by 5 bases, with 12 bases of the junction left unmatched. Germline V gene data show CDR1 as SEHNR and CDR2 as FQNEAQ (reference sequence). CDR3 length equals 19 residues. The CDR3 bases are TGTGCCAGCAGCTCCACCACCGGGACTAGCGGGGGGTGGGACAATGAGCAGTTCTTC. Its translation is CASSSTTGTSGGWDNEQFF. Full variable domain (remainder filled in from reference TRBV7-9 and TRBJ2-1): DTGVSQNPRHKITKRGQNVTFRCDPISEHNRLYWYRQTLGQGPEFLTYFQNEAQLEKSRLLSDRFSAERPKGSFSTLEIQRTEQGDSAMYLCASSSTTGTSGGWDNEQFFGPGTRLTVL.

This clonotype was detected a few times. This chain connects TRBV5-6 to TRBJ2-5, with 10 nucleotides matching TRBD2. Germline V gene data show CDR1 as SGHDT and CDR2 as YYEEEE. V shed 1 base, J shed 2 bases, and the junction held 5 bases outside the gene matches. The CDR3 is 16 residues long. The CDR3, as DNA: TGTGCCAGCAGCTTGCTAGCGGGGGCGAAACAAGAGACCCAGTACTTC. Translation gives CASSLLAGAKQETQYF.

Ten or more counts support this clonotype. This chain links TRBV19 with TRBJ1-1, with D unclear. This CDR3 is built from 14 residues. Germline V gene lookup returns CDR1 LNHDA and CDR2 SQIVND (reference sequence). Between the trimmed V and J ends, which lost 7 bases and 0 bases, there was a span of 12 bases. CDR3 DNA sequence: TGTGCCAGTACCGGGCGGGTGGTGAACACTGAAGCTTTCTTT. It yields the protein CASTGRVVNTEAFF. Combining the CDR3 with reference TRBV19 and TRBJ1-1 gives the whole variable domain DGGITQSPKYLFRKEGQNVTLSCEQNLNHDAMYWYRQDPGQGLRLIYYSQIVNDFQKGDIAEGYSVSREKKESFPLTVTSAQKNPTAFYLCASTGRVVNTEAFFGQGTRLTVV.

This rearrangement joins TRBV7-2 to TRBJ2-7, with 7 positions matching TRBD2. The CDR3 sequence is 13 residues long. The junction had 6 bases not matched to a gene; V was cut back by 4 bases and J by 6 bases. From germline, CDR1 is SGHTA and CDR2 FQGNSA. CDR3 nucleotide sequence: TGTGCCAGCAGCTCCCTACTAGCGATCGAGCAGTACTTC. It translates to CASSSLLAIEQYF.

V is TRBV12-5 and J is TRBJ1-1; TRBD1 is a possible D gene (5 bases). The germline V gene has CDR1 LGHNT and CDR2 FRNRAP. This CDR3 contains 14 residues. V dropped 7 bases and J dropped 6 bases, with 18 bases sitting between them. The CDR3 sequence is CASAQGHINPEAFF. CDR3 DNA: TGTGCTAGTGCCCAAGGACACATCAACCCTGAAGCTTTCTTT.

The V and J genes are TRBV28 and TRBJ1-3, with TRBD1 as a possible D gene (6 bases). Germline loops: CDR1 MDHEN, CDR2 SYDVKM. V was clipped by 4 bases and J by 0 bases, with 13 bases between them. The length of the CDR3 is 16 residues. CDR3 residues: CASSSAGARSGNTIYF. Written as DNA, the CDR3 is TGTGCCAGCAGTTCGGCGGGGGCCCGCTCTGGAAACACCATATATTTT.

The chain carries TRBV20-1 and TRBJ2-1, with 12 bases fitting TRBD2. Germline CDR1 reads DFQATT; CDR2 reads SNEGSKA (reference sequence). Germline trimming cut 4 bases from V and 8 bases from J; bases unmatched to any gene: 6. The CDR3 loop spans 14 amino acids. The CDR3 protein is CSATGLAGKDEQFF. The CDR3 DNA reads as TGCAGTGCTACCGGACTAGCGGGGAAGGATGAGCAGTTCTTC.

This clonotype was detected only a few times. The J gene is TRBJ2-1, the V gene TRBV12-3 or TRBV12-4; possibly TRBD1 or TRBD2 for D (5 bases each). V shed 6 bases and J shed 6 bases, with 12 bases lying between them. This CDR3 has 13 residues. The chain's CDR3 is CASRPRDLNEQFF. In DNA form, the CDR3 reads TGTGCCAGCAGACCACGGGACCTCAATGAGCAGTTCTTC.

This chain links TRBV28 with TRBJ1-4, with no clear D. The V and J ends lost 6 bases and 7 bases respectively, with 18 bases between them. CDR1 is MDHEN and CDR2 is SYDVKM in the germline V gene. The CDR3 extends over 15 amino acids. For the CDR3, the DNA is TGTGCCAGCAGCTTTCAGACGACCATGGGTGAAAAACTGTTTTTT. This sequence encodes CASSFQTTMGEKLFF.

V is TRBV7-9 and J is TRBJ2-5; 10 bases map to TRBD1. Germline values: CDR1 SEHNR, CDR2 FQNEAQ (reference sequence). Trimming removed 7 bases from V and 2 bases from J; junction bases left unmatched: 7. The CDR3 contains 15 residues. CDR3 amino acids: CASTMTGGLQETQYF. CDR3 coding DNA: TGTGCCAGCACCATGACAGGGGGCTTGCAAGAGACCCAGTACTTC.

The rearrangement links TRBV7-2 to TRBJ2-1, with TRBD2 identical over 9 bases. The germline gives CDR1 SGHTA, CDR2 FQGNSA. CDR3 length: 17 residues. The trim removed 5 bases at V and 6 bases at J, leaving 14 bases unmatched. The CDR3 spells CASSPQPPGSGGNEQFF. In nucleotides, the CDR3 is TGTGCCAGCAGCCCCCAGCCGCCCGGTAGCGGGGGCAATGAGCAGTTCTTC.

This clonotype was picked up one time. The CDR3 ends on some other residue instead of the conserved phenylalanine or tryptophan, so this is likely a read error. This chain links TRBV7-2 with TRBJ2-6, with 7 nucleotides matching TRBD2. CDR3 length: 16 residues. V shed 1 base, J shed 2 bases, and the junction held 2 bases outside the gene matches. Per germline, CDR1 SGHTA and CDR2 FQGNSA. CDR3 protein: CASSLVGGTGANVLTS. DNA of the CDR3: TGTGCCAGCAGCTTAGTGGGAGGGACTGGGGCCAACGTCCTGACTTCC.

The V call is TRBV7-7, the J call TRBJ2-5; 15 positions agree with TRBD2. Germline CDR1 reads SSHAT; CDR2 reads FNYEAQ (reference sequence). The CDR3 spans 16 residues. The V and J ends lost 5 bases and 5 bases, in that order; junction bases with no gene match: 6. The CDR3 reads CASSAGLAGGAETQYF. CDR3 bases: TGTGCCAGCAGCGCCGGACTAGCGGGAGGGGCTGAGACCCAGTACTTC.

V gene TRBV7-9 combines with J gene TRBJ1-1, with D perhaps TRBD1 (6 bases). V was trimmed by 2 bases and J by 4 bases, leaving 17 bases between them. CDR1 and CDR2 from the germline V gene are SEHNR and FQNEAQ (reference sequence). The CDR3 has 16 amino acids. The CDR3 nucleotides read TGTGCCAGCAGCTTACGTCCCCCGGGGGGCGTCACTGAAGCTTTCTTT. As protein: CASSLRPPGGVTEAFF.

The J gene is TRBJ1-1, the V gene TRBV20-1; D ambiguous. Germline assignment: CDR1 DFQATT and CDR2 SNEGSKA (reference sequence). V gave up 2 bases and J gave up 0 bases, with 7 bases separating them. The CDR3 runs 13 residues. The CDR3 spells CSARREMNTEAFF. The DNA of the CDR3 is TGCAGTGCTAGACGGGAAATGAACACTGAAGCTTTCTTT.

This clonotype was counted only a few times. The V and J genes are TRBV18 and TRBJ2-3, with D possibly called TRBD1 or TRBD2 (5 bases each). Trimming cost V 3 bases and J 2 bases, with 9 bases left between them. This CDR3 comprises 14 residues. Looked up from germline, CDR1 is KGHSH and CDR2 is LQKENI. The CDR3 is CASSPGTNTDTQYF. The CDR3, as DNA: TGTGCCAGCTCACCCGGGACCAACACAGATACGCAGTATTTT. Using reference TRBV18 and TRBJ2-3 for the parts outside the CDR3, the full variable domain is NAGVMQNPRHLVRRRGQEARLRCSPMKGHSHVYWYRQLPEEGLKFMVYLQKENIIDESGMPKERFSAEFPKEGPSILRIQQVVRGDSAAYFCASSPGTNTDTQYFGPGTRLTVL.

This clonotype was observed a few times. The chain has TRBV7-9 and TRBJ2-3; D perhaps matches TRBD2 (5 bases). The CDR3 spans 14 residues. Looked up from germline, CDR1 is SEHNR and CDR2 is FQNEAQ (reference sequence). Trimming took 5 bases from V and 6 from J, leaving 15 bases between them. The CDR3 nucleotides are TGTGCCAGCAGCCCGGACTGGATGGGGGATACGCAGTATTTT. Translated, it gives CASSPDWMGDTQYF.

This clonotype came up many times. The CDR3 loop is CASSLSVTTLGNEQFF. As DNA, the CDR3 is TGTGCCAGCAGTTTATCGGTGACTACTCTAGGTAATGAGCAGTTCTTC. The chain couples TRBV27 to TRBJ2-1, with D perhaps TRBD2 (5 bases). Trimming took off 0 bases at V and 7 bases at J, with 16 bases between the two ends. Germline CDR1 MNHEY, CDR2 SMNVEV (reference sequence). The CDR3 loop spans 16 amino acids.

The chain employs TRBV3-1 and TRBJ1-5; D may be TRBD1 (6 bases). The CDR3 extends over 15 amino acids. Germline V gene sequence: CDR1 LGHDT, CDR2 YNNKEL (reference sequence). V shed 1 base and J shed 5 bases, with 12 bases lying between them. The CDR3 reads CASSQGPQGHQPQHF. The CDR3 bases are TGTGCCAGCAGCCAAGGGCCACAGGGACATCAGCCCCAGCATTTT. Complete variable domain (other parts from reference TRBV3-1 and TRBJ1-5): DTAVSQTPKYLVTQMGNDKSIKCEQNLGHDTMYWYKQDSKKFLKIMFSYNNKELIINETVPNRFSPKSPDKAHLNLHINSLELGDSAVYFCASSQGPQGHQPQHFGDGTRLSIL.

This clonotype was detected only a few times. The chain is built from TRBV7-2 and TRBJ2-3; D could derive from TRBD1 or TRBD2 (5 bases each). V lost 6 bases to trimming and J lost 4 bases, with 17 bases between them. The CDR3 contains 15 residues. CDR1 is SGHTA, CDR2 FQGNSA, per germline. CDR3 DNA: TGTGCCAGCAGTATCTTAGGGGCTAGCTCAGATACGCAGTATTTT. This sequence encodes CASSILGASSDTQYF.

The sample holds a few counts of this clonotype. The rearrangement links TRBV29-1 to TRBJ1-1, with D hard to call. CDR3 length: 13 amino acids. Germline CDR1 and CDR2: SQVTM and ANQGSEA. V was trimmed by 6 bases and J by 1 base, leaving 12 bases between them. The chain's CDR3 is CSVVDTRNTEAFF. CDR3 DNA sequence: TGCAGCGTGGTTGACACCAGGAACACTGAAGCTTTCTTT.

Ten or more counts support this clonotype. This chain uses TRBV29-1 with TRBJ2-5; the D is unclear. V was pared by 4 bases and J by 4 bases, with 4 bases between. Germline CDR1 reads SQVTM; CDR2 reads ANQGSEA. The CDR3 totals 10 residues. CDR3 sequence reads: CSVGVETQYF. CDR3 nucleotide sequence: TGCAGCGTTGGGGTAGAGACCCAGTACTTC.

This chain connects TRBV6-5 to TRBJ1-1, with D possibly TRBD1 on 5 matching bases. CDR1 MNHEY and CDR2 SVGAGI come from the germline V gene. Trimming stripped 10 bases from V and 12 bases from J, with 15 bases between. This CDR3 has 10 residues. The CDR3 loop reads CAKRGTSTFF. The CDR3 region has the DNA TGTGCCAAAAGGGGCACGTCGACTTTCTTT.

The rearrangement links TRBV5-5 to TRBJ2-5, with 12 bases fitting TRBD2. Losses at the gene ends were 5 bases for V and 4 bases for J; bases not matched to a gene: 0. CDR3 length: 13 residues. Germline V CDR1 and CDR2: SGHKS, YYEKEE (reference sequence). The CDR3: CASRGLAGETQYF. The CDR3 nucleotides read TGTGCCAGCAGGGGACTAGCGGGAGAGACCCAGTACTTC. Combining the CDR3 with reference TRBV5-5 and TRBJ2-5 gives the whole variable domain DAGVTQSPTHLIKTRGQQVTLRCSPISGHKSVSWYQQVLGQGPQFIFQYYEKEERGRGNFPDRFSARQFPNYSSELNVNALLLGDSALYLCASRGLAGETQYFGPGTRLLVL.

Only a few counts were recorded for this clonotype. The CDR3 DNA is TGCAGTGCTAGGGCCCTCTGGTTATTCGGTAATGAGCAGTTCTTC. Protein: CSARALWLFGNEQFF. The genes are TRBV20-1 and TRBJ2-1; D gene uncertain. Germline V lookup: CDR1 DFQATT, CDR2 SNEGSKA (reference sequence). The CDR3 sequence is 15 residues long. The germline V and J ends were trimmed by 3 bases and 7 bases, with 19 bases remaining between them.

In its sample, this clonotype was seen once. The V gene is TRBV29-1, the J gene TRBJ2-7; perhaps TRBD1 as D (5 bases). Germline lookup yields CDR1 SQVTM and CDR2 ANQGSEA. The CDR3 has 16 residues. Trimming stripped 5 bases from V and 0 bases from J, with 20 bases between. Here the CDR3 reads CSVRNWQGHNSYEQYF. The CDR3 region has the DNA TGCAGCGTTCGCAATTGGCAGGGCCATAACTCCTACGAGCAGTACTTC.

The V and J genes are TRBV7-2 and TRBJ2-7, with 13 positions matching TRBD2. V lost 5 bases and J lost 0; bases outside the gene matches: 10. CDR1 is SGHTA and CDR2 is FQGNSA in the germline V gene. The CDR3 sequence is 18 residues long. CDR3 bases: TGTGCCAGCAGCCCTCGATCGACTAGCGGGGGGAGCTCCTACGAGCAGTACTTC. This gives the protein CASSPRSTSGGSSYEQYF.